This is a list of T cell receptor beta chains from one sample in a study of early T cells in non-severe SARS-CoV-2 infection. TCRdb itself ran the 5' RACE reads through MiXCR, one entry per CDR3 protein. The sample lists fewer than 85,000 distinct CDR3 sequences, about 14% occurring once. The specimen was whole blood, collected at baseline. The receptors derive from an adult who was a healthcare worker with PCR-confirmed SARS-CoV-2 infection or an uninfected control (not recorded which). Both conserved end residues are part of each CDR3. Fields, in order: V gene, clone size, CDR3 protein. Not every row has a clone size; where given, it reads once, few, many or a size class.

>TRBV30|few
CAWSAALPGTDTQYF
>TRBV7-9|few
CASSPRTGASSYEQYF
>TRBV27|NA
CASSFGRQGPNYEQYF
>TRBV4-2|many
CASSQGLADRGRDTQYF
>TRBV24-1|NA
CATSDPWTSGSIAGELFF
>TRBV7-9|many
CASSFKAGENEQFF
>TRBV19|few
CASTYGGGTDTQYF
>TRBV5-8|NA
CASRTELYSNQPQHF
>TRBV13|NA
CASSLTVGGYTF
>TRBV7-2|NA
CASSPRDRGETQYF
>TRBV20-1|many
CSARLHSSYNEQFF
>TRBV29-1|many
CSVEDPTEAFF
>TRBV7-2|few
CASSLDRSSYEQYF
>TRBV9|few
CASSPDARARMNTEAFF
>TRBV5-1|few
CASSLGLAGYQETQYF
>TRBV18|NA
CASSPEDRLDAFF
>TRBV3-1|many
CASSQAGGGEKLFF
>TRBV19|few
CASSIGLAAQFF
>TRBV29-1|many
CSVSSDEQFF
>TRBV3-1|few
CASSRRGLDSAETQYF
>TRBV7-9|few
CASSFSTGRGGELFF
>TRBV28|many
CASSPTSGRREQFF
>TRBV27|few
CASTPSPGLAPGGVFF
>TRBV28|many
CASSKQGYSNQPQHF
>TRBV20-1|few
CSASAGTSIKYEQYF
>TRBV20-1|few
CSARGTGDYGYTF
>TRBV7-9|medium-sized
CASSLDGAYNEQFF
>TRBV3-1|NA
CASSPRGLAGNEQFF
>TRBV27|many
CASSLRRGLAGVGTGTDTQYF
>TRBV12-3/TRBV12-4|NA
CASSLRQGYEQYF
>TRBV5-1|many
CASSLEGSGGYNEQFF
>TRBV9|NA
CASLDTNSNTIYF
>TRBV7-9|few
CASSLTLAGENTGELFF
>TRBV7-9|many
CASSLAPSEQYF
>TRBV27|NA
CASSLKGAGTEAFF
>TRBV18|few
CASSPGDLSNQPQHF
>TRBV11-2|many
CASSLYGGLQETQYF
>TRBV7-9|NA
CASSFATSPLHF
>TRBV28|few
CASSFDGGSYEQYF
>TRBV29-1|many
CSVGPGWEQYF
>TRBV5-4|few
CASSPPTSENEQFF
>TRBV28|NA
CASSLLAGGPNYGYTF
>TRBV6-1|NA
CASSEGALGNKPQHF
>TRBV24-1|NA
CATSDPGPISTDTQYF
>TRBV7-6|few
CASSLGQEVSQYF